The T cell receptor beta chain described here comes from a study of T cells expressing NK-cell markers. Study-level background: Sorted CD3+CD56+NKG2C+, CD3+CD56+NKG2C- and CD3+CD56-NKG2C+ T-cell subsets were beta-chain profiled. The sequencing cohort of eight donors included seven HCMV-seropositive individuals and one seronegative individual. Study-wide points: Roughly six of the donors carried dominant NKG2C+ clonotypes that took up about 1.0-7.5% of their CD8+ T cells. These clonotypes, the leaders elsewhere, also led the CD3+CD56-NKG2C+ fraction in a handful of donors.

Worth noting for this clonotype: Its target is not known.

The CDR3 spans 15 residues. The germline gives CDR1 SGHTA, CDR2 FQGNSA. TCRdb reprocessed the 5' RACE reads; each CDR3 protein has one entry and no DNA is given. Recorded here are approximately 460,000 distinct CDR3 sequences; the top ten clones represent about 7.1%. The rearrangement uses TRBV7-2 and TRBJ2-3; without DNA, the TCRdb call of TRBD1 cannot be checked. The sequenced sample consisted of blood T cells: a sorted CD56 or NKG2C T cell subset, CD4+ or CD8+ T cells, or bulk PBMC T cells (not recorded which). This TCR came from a woman aged 18 to 69 in good health. The CDR3 reads CASSYDSGPRGTQYF.